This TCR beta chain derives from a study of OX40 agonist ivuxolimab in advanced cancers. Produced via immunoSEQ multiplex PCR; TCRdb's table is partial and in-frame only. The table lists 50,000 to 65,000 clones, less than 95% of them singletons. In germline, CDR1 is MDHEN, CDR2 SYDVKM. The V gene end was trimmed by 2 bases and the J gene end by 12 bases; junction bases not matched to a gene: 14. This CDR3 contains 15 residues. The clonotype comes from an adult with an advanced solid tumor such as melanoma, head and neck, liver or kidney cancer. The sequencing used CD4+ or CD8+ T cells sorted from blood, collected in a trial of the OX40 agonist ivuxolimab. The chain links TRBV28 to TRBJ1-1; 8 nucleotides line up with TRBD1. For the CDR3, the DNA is TGTGCCAGCAGTTTAGTGAGACAGGGGACTGAAGAGCCTTTCTTT. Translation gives CASSLVRQGTEEPFF.